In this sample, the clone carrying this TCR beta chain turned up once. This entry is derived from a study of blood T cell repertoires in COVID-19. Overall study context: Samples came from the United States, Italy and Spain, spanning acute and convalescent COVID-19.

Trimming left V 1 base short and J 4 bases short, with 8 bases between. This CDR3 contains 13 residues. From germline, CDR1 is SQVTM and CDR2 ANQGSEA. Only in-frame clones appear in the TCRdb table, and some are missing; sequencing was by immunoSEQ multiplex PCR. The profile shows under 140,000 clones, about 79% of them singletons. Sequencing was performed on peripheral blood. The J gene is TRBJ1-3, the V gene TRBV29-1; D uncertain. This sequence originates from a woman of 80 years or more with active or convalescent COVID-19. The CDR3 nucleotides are TGCAGCGTTGAAGTGGGAGCCGGAAACACCATATATTTT. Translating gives CSVEVGAGNTIYF.